The 17 T cell receptor beta chains listed next were all sequenced from one sample in a study of T-cell memory formation after mild COVID-19. TCRdb passed the 5' RACE reads through MiXCR, listing each CDR3 protein once. The sample lists 300,000 to 400,000 distinct CDR3 sequences, around 30% occurring once. Source material: PBMCs or a T cell subset sorted from them (not recorded which). The origin of the receptors is an adult woman who had mild COVID-19 (a few samples of this study predate the infection). Cell type and time point are not known.

This chain joins TRBV29-1 and TRBJ2-2; 10 nucleotides align to TRBD2. Germline CDR1 SQVTM, CDR2 ANQGSEA. Trimming took 3 bases from V and 4 from J; bases not matched to a gene: 8. The CDR3 contains 16 residues. CDR3 bases: TGCAGCGTTGATTCCTCTAGCGGGAGTTCCACCGGGGAGCTGTTTTTT. This gives the protein CSVDSSSGSSTGELFF.

This clonotype was observed a few times. The chain carries TRBV5-1 and TRBJ2-7, with 10 bases lining up with TRBD1. There are 15 residues in the CDR3. J lost 5 bases, V lost 1 base, and 6 bases had no gene match. Looked up from germline, CDR1 is SGHRS and CDR2 is YFSETQ. The CDR3 bases are TGCGCCAGCAGCTTGCATTTCGGACAGGGGGACGAGCAGTACTTC. Translated: CASSLHFGQGDEQYF.

This chain links TRBV7-3 with TRBJ2-1, with 11 bases that match TRBD2. The V gene end was trimmed by 1 base and the J gene end by 3 bases; junction bases not matched to a gene: 2. The length of the CDR3 is 16 residues. Germline loops: CDR1 SGHTA, CDR2 FQGTGA. The CDR3 DNA sequence: TGTGCCAGCAGCTTAAAGACTAGCGGGAACTACAATGAGCAGTTCTTC. This sequence encodes CASSLKTSGNYNEQFF.

This clonotype showed up just a few times. The chain recombines TRBV6-2 or TRBV6-3 with TRBJ2-5, with D unclear. This CDR3 comprises 13 residues. Trimming left V 2 bases short and J 7 bases short, with 11 bases between. From germline, CDR1 is MNHEY and CDR2 SVGEGT. The CDR3 loop reads CASSYMLTGTQYF. The CDR3 DNA reads as TGTGCCAGCAGTTACATGTTGACGGGGACCCAGTACTTC.

J is TRBJ2-3 and V is TRBV5-1; the match to TRBD2 covers 8 bases. CDR1 is SGHRS and CDR2 is YFSETQ in the germline V gene. CDR3 size: 15 residues. V dropped 3 bases and J dropped 2; count of bases not matched to a gene: 5. CDR3 in DNA: TGCGCCAGCAGCTCGGGACTAGGGACCACAGATACGCAGTATTTT. This codes for CASSSGLGTTDTQYF.

This chain uses TRBV9 with TRBJ2-7, with TRBD2 matching over 11 bases. V trimming: 4 bases; J trimming: 5 bases; junction bases outside the gene matches: 5. The CDR3 is 14 residues long. Germline assignment: CDR1 SGDLS and CDR2 YYNGEE. The CDR3 region has the DNA TGTGCCAGCAGCACCGGGACTAGCGGTGACGAGCAGTACTTC. Residues: CASSTGTSGDEQYF. The full variable domain, with the rest looked up from reference TRBV9 and TRBJ2-7, is DSGVTQTPKHLITATGQRVTLRCSPRSGDLSVYWYQQSLDQGLQFLIQYYNGEERAKGNILERFSAQQFPDLHSELNLSSLELGDSALYFCASSTGTSGDEQYFGPGTRLTVT.

The table lists this clonotype with a few counts. The gene calls are TRBV5-1 and TRBJ1-2; perhaps TRBD1 as D (5 bases). The CDR3 length is 13 residues. V lost 5 bases, J lost 4 bases, and 12 bases lay in between. The V gene's germline CDR1 is SGHRS and CDR2 YFSETQ. The CDR3 DNA sequence: TGCGCCAGCAGTGGCCCAGGGACCTATGGCTACACCTTC. This gives the protein CASSGPGTYGYTF. The variable domain in full, with the rest retrieved from reference TRBV5-1 and TRBJ1-2, is KAGVTQTPRYLIKTRGQQVTLSCSPISGHRSVSWYQQTPGQGLQFLFEYFSETQRNKGNFPGRFSGRQFSNSRSEMNVSTLELGDSALYLCASSGPGTYGYTFGSGTRLTVV.

V is TRBV9 and J is TRBJ2-5; 8 positions match TRBD1. In germline, CDR1 is SGDLS, CDR2 YYNGEE. This CDR3 has 15 amino acids. V trimming: 0 bases; J trimming: 4 bases; junction bases outside the gene matches: 5. CDR3 in amino acids: CASSVASTGGETQYF. CDR3 coding DNA: TGTGCCAGCAGCGTAGCTAGTACAGGGGGAGAGACCCAGTACTTC. Supplemented by reference TRBV9 and TRBJ2-5, the full variable domain reads DSGVTQTPKHLITATGQRVTLRCSPRSGDLSVYWYQQSLDQGLQFLIQYYNGEERAKGNILERFSAQQFPDLHSELNLSSLELGDSALYFCASSVASTGGETQYFGPGTRLLVL.

This clonotype has a handful of counts. The chain couples TRBV7-8 to TRBJ2-3; D remains ambiguous. This CDR3 region has 15 residues. Trimming cost V 4 bases and J 1 base, with 12 bases left between them. Germline CDR1 is SGHVS and CDR2 is FQNEAQ. The CDR3 sequence: CASSYTKPRTDTQYF. The CDR3 coding sequence is TGTGCCAGCAGCTACACAAAACCCCGCACAGATACGCAGTATTTT.

The table lists this clonotype with a count of one. V is TRBV5-1 and J is TRBJ1-1; no firm D call. Trimming left V 1 base short and J 4 bases short, with 8 bases between. CDR3 length: 13 residues. From germline, CDR1 is SGHRS and CDR2 YFSETQ. In DNA, the CDR3 is TGCGCCAGCAGCTTGTCAGAACTCACTGAAGCTTTCTTT. Its translation is CASSLSELTEAFF.

The chain uses TRBV29-1 and TRBJ2-2; D gene ambiguous. In germline, CDR1 is SQVTM, CDR2 ANQGSEA. CDR3 length: 12 amino acids. The V end was cut by 4 bases, the J end by 4 bases, with 7 bases between. The DNA for the CDR3 is TGCAGCGTTGTCGGACCCACCGGGGAGCTGTTTTTT. Its translation is CSVVGPTGELFF.

This clonotype has at least ten counts. The junction and the germline gene differ at one end; a read error may be behind it. This chain connects TRBV5-1 to TRBJ2-3; weak D call: TRBD2 (5 bases). The germline V gene encodes CDR1 SGHRS and CDR2 YFSETQ. The CDR3 contains 11 residues. The CDR3 here is CASSSGDTQYF. The CDR3 nucleotides read TGTGCCAGCAGCTCGGGGGATACGCAGTATTTT.

The rearrangement links TRBV30 to TRBJ1-1; the D gene is possibly TRBD1 (6 bases). This CDR3 contains 12 residues. The germline CDR1 and CDR2 sequences are GTSNPN and SVGIG (reference sequence). Trimming removed 3 bases at V and 7 bases at J, with 12 bases between. The CDR3 DNA reads as TGTGCCTGGAGCCGGGGGGCTAATGAAGCTTTCTTT. Protein product: CAWSRGANEAFF.

V usage is TRBV30 and J usage is TRBJ1-2, with D possibly TRBD1 on 6 matching bases. The CDR3 contains 14 residues. Germline V CDR1 and CDR2: GTSNPN, SVGIG (reference sequence). V was pared by 0 bases and J by 8 bases, with 16 bases between. As DNA, the CDR3 is TGTGCCTGGAGTGTTTTGGGGGCAGAAGGCGGCTACACCTTC. Translating it yields CAWSVLGAEGGYTF. Full variable domain (remainder filled in from reference TRBV30 and TRBJ1-2): SQTIHQWPATLVQPVGSPLSLECTVEGTSNPNLYWYRQAAGRGLQLLFYSVGIGQISSEVPQNLSASRPQDRQFILSSKKLLLSDSGFYLCAWSVLGAEGGYTFGSGTRLTVV.

This clonotype was observed a few times. V is TRBV7-2 and J is TRBJ2-7, with TRBD2 identical over 11 bases. Trimming removed 5 bases from V and 6 bases from J; junction bases left unmatched: 6. Germline-derived CDR1 and CDR2 are SGHTA and FQGNSA. This CDR3 comprises 14 residues. This CDR3 reads CASSRTGTSGEQYF. CDR3 coding DNA: TGTGCCAGCAGCCGTACCGGGACTAGCGGCGAGCAGTACTTC.

The chain carries TRBV6-5 and TRBJ1-2; tentative D call: TRBD1 (5 bases). This CDR3 contains 14 residues. Germline V lookup: CDR1 MNHEY, CDR2 SVGAGI. The V end lost 2 bases, the J end lost 8 bases, and 15 bases lay between the germline ends. The CDR3 reads CASSYQGGRRGYTF. The CDR3 region has the DNA TGTGCCAGCAGTTACCAGGGCGGCCGTCGGGGCTACACCTTC.

V is TRBV7-9 and J is TRBJ1-6, with D possibly matching TRBD1 (6 bases). The CDR3 totals 14 residues. The V end was cut by 5 bases, the J end by 6 bases, with 11 bases between. The V gene's germline CDR1 is SEHNR and CDR2 FQNEAQ (reference sequence). DNA for the CDR3: TGTGCCAGCAGCACGGGACATTTTAATTCACCCCTCCACTTT. It is translated as CASSTGHFNSPLHF.